This T cell receptor (beta chain) was sequenced for a study of CD8+CD57+ T cells in acquired aplastic anemia. General study findings and limits: Both patients and controls carried the same twenty-nine CD8+ CDR3 sequences.

This CDR3 has 16 amino acids. From germline, CDR1 is SGDLS and CDR2 YYNGEE. Trimming pared 5 bases from V and 6 bases from J, leaving 21 bases between. TCR beta VDJ and CDR3 profiling used genomic DNA as template. Each CDR3 protein gets one entry after TCRdb re-called the reads with MiXCR. This sample yields roughly 500,000 distinct CDR3 sequences, of which more than 25% are seen a single time; roughly 0.89% belongs to the top ten. Patients chosen for sequencing had CD8+CD57+ cells that had expanded, as shown by flow cytometry. This clonotype was found a few times. No antigen is known for it. Sequencing was done on a sample of sorted CD4+, CD8+, or CD8+CD57+ T cells (not recorded which) from PBMCs. The chain uses TRBV9 and TRBJ1-5, with no clear D. This TCR was recovered from a human donor with aplastic anemia. The CDR3 DNA reads TGTGCCAGCAGGGACTCCGGGATAGGATTTATTCAGCCCCAGCATTTT. Amino acids: CASRDSGIGFIQPQHF.